The entry below gives a single T cell receptor (beta chain) sequence along with its context. This sample was included in a study of CD8 T cells in Susac syndrome. CDR3 length equals 14 residues. The ends lost 1 base at V and 6 bases at J; junction bases unmatched: 6. Germline CDR1 is SGHTA and CDR2 is FQGNSA. Reverse transcription of roughly 0.45 to 1 ug RNA was carried out with random hexamers. TCRdb re-analysed the immunoSEQ multiplex PCR reads in MiXCR, keeping a single row per CDR3 protein. The table lists about 120,000 distinct CDR3 sequences, over 90% of them singletons. Healthy donors matched for age and sex were used as controls. TEMRA cells were FACS-enriched, with CD8+ and CD4+ T cells isolated negatively.

The chain employs TRBV7-2 and TRBJ2-7; TRBD1 matches at 7 bases. The material sequenced was CD4+ T cells from PBMCs. This clonotype originated in a human donor in good health. CDR3 nucleotide sequence: TGTGCCAGCAGCTTAGATAATAGGGGGCTCGAGCAGTACTTC. This gives the protein CASSLDNRGLEQYF.